The entry below gives a single T cell receptor beta chain sequence along with its context. As yet, its antigen is unknown. Here immunoSEQ multiplex PCR was the method, and the copy in TCRdb shows in-frame clones only, minus some. The sample has about 49,000 clones, around three quarters seen once. All patients were mismatch repair deficient, assessed by either PCR or immunohistochemistry. The TCR-sequenced patients were a few responders to pembrolizumab. These data belong to a study of PD-1 blockade in mismatch repair-deficient tumors. Background on the study: Patients had approximately 13 mismatch repair-deficient cancer types, all previously treated and progressing. General observations from the study: Tumor-resident clones, often undetectable pretreatment in blood, expanded then contracted after pembrolizumab.

CDR3 size: 13 residues. V was pared by 8 bases and J by 2 bases, with 12 bases between. CDR1 is LNHDA, CDR2 SQIVND, per germline (reference sequence). The source was PBMCs, collected before pembrolizumab treatment. The rearrangement joins TRBV19 to TRBJ1-2; the D is unclear. The origin of this receptor is an adult with mismatch repair-deficient cancer. The CDR3: CASWDGFNYGYTF. The CDR3 coding sequence is TGTGCCAGTTGGGATGGATTCAACTATGGCTACACCTTC.